This TCR beta chain was recovered during a study of regulatory T cells in long-lasting Graves disease. Time point reported: newly diagnosed GD, antithyroid drugs for less than 3 months. PBMC RNA served as the TCR library source. This CDR3 is 14 amino acids long. V was trimmed by 3 bases and J by 4 bases, leaving 13 bases between them. Overall study findings and caveats: Gene preferences differed: TRBV28, TRBJ1-2, TRBJ2-5 in persistent cases. Thyroid tissue was not studied; only peripheral blood was. Few sampled subjects may have lowered accuracy.

Researchers made TCR beta libraries by using iRepertoire HTBI primers and running Arm-PCR on CDR3 regions. TCRdb used MiXCR to reprocess the multiplex PCR reads, holding one entry per CDR3 protein. The sample holds hundreds of thousands of distinct CDR3 sequences, about 16% seen once. This clonotype was found many times. Antigen: not known. The sample was also reused in another study, on T cells in Graves' hyperthyroidism and ophthalmopathy. As reported in that work: A set of HTBI primers served as the primers for a first-round RT-PCR of the TCR CDR3.

The chain links TRBV12-3 or TRBV12-4 to TRBJ2-7, with D perhaps TRBD1 (6 bases). Sequencing used peripheral blood mononuclear cells (PBMCs), obtained at new diagnosis, from a patient treated with antithyroid drugs. This clonotype was obtained from a woman aged 40 to 65 with Graves disease. CDR3 DNA sequence: TGTGCCAGCAGTTTGTCGACAGGTGTTTACGAGCAGTACTTC. Its protein is CASSLSTGVYEQYF.